This entry lists 13 T cell receptor beta chains sequenced from one sample in a study of cytomegalovirus exposure and HLA in healthy donors. Primers for the PCR totalled 60 Vbeta and 13 Jbeta. The method was immunoSEQ multiplex PCR; TCRdb's version includes in-frame clones alone and lacks a portion of them. Of some 90,000 clones in the sample, less than 85% were seen once. Sequenced: PBMCs. These receptor sequences come from a man aged 25-45 years in good health and CMV-seropositive.

This chain uses TRBV4-1 with TRBJ2-7, with D perhaps matching TRBD2 (6 bases). The CDR3 totals 16 residues. Germline-derived CDR1 and CDR2 are MGHRA and YSYEKL. Between the trimmed V and J ends, which lost 0 bases and 0 bases, there was a span of 12 bases. CDR3 in DNA: TGCGCCAGCAGCCAAGATTCCGGGGGTGACTCCTACGAGCAGTACTTC. Its protein is CASSQDSGGDSYEQYF.

The chain couples TRBV29-1 to TRBJ2-2; tentatively, D is TRBD2 (5 bases). Germline V gene lookup returns CDR1 SQVTM and CDR2 ANQGSEA. Trimming left V 5 bases short and J 6 bases short, with 13 bases between. The CDR3 loop spans 13 amino acids. DNA of the CDR3: TGCAGCGTTCGAGGGCCTGGGGCCGGGGAGCTGTTTTTT. Translation gives CSVRGPGAGELFF.

The chain joins TRBV18 to TRBJ1-6; D is unclear. This CDR3 is 16 amino acids long. CDR1 and CDR2 from the germline V gene are KGHSH and LQKENI. The V gene lost 3 bases and the J gene lost 7 bases, with 16 bases spanning the gap. In DNA form, the CDR3 reads TGTGCCAGCTCACCCGGCGGAGGTTCGGGGAATTCACCCCTCCACTTT. Amino acids: CASSPGGGSGNSPLHF.

The chain joins TRBV30 to TRBJ2-3; 8 positions match TRBD2. J gave up 4 bases and V 0 bases, and 3 bases lay outside the gene matches. CDR1 is GTSNPN, CDR2 SVGIG, per germline (reference sequence). This CDR3 has 14 residues. CDR3 protein: CAWSVAGGADTQYF. CDR3 in DNA: TGTGCCTGGAGTGTGGCGGGGGGAGCAGATACGCAGTATTTT.

This chain uses TRBV9 with TRBJ2-1, with D perhaps TRBD2 (7 bases). Trimming pared 4 bases from V and 3 bases from J, leaving 14 bases between. Germline V gene data show CDR1 as SGDLS and CDR2 as YYNGEE. The CDR3 sequence is 15 residues long. For the CDR3, the DNA is TGTGCCAGCAGCCCCTCGCGGGGGCGCTACAATGAGCAGTTCTTC. The encoded protein is CASSPSRGRYNEQFF.

This rearrangement joins TRBV10-3 to TRBJ1-4; D is ambiguous. CDR1 is ENHRY, CDR2 SYGVKD, per germline. The CDR3 covers 15 residues. Trimming shortened V by 2 bases and J by 0 bases, and 7 bases separated the two germline ends. CDR3 sequence reads: CAISEGGATNEKLFF. In DNA form, the CDR3 reads TGTGCCATCAGTGAGGGAGGTGCAACTAATGAAAAACTGTTTTTT.

V usage is TRBV5-6 and J usage is TRBJ1-2; D is perhaps TRBD1 (6 bases). This CDR3 is 13 amino acids long. Trimming removed 0 bases from V and 9 bases from J, with 12 bases in between. Germline V gene sequence: CDR1 SGHDT, CDR2 YYEEEE. This CDR3 is CASSLVGAMRYTF. The CDR3 DNA follows: TGTGCCAGCAGCTTGGTGGGGGCGATGCGCTACACCTTC.

This chain uses TRBV2 with TRBJ1-2; 9 positions agree with TRBD1. Germline V gene lookup returns CDR1 SNHLY and CDR2 FYNNEI. The CDR3 covers 14 residues. The V gene end was trimmed by 4 bases and the J gene end by 6 bases; junction bases not matched to a gene: 6. CDR3 loop: CASSGYGTGNGYTF. DNA of the CDR3: TGTGCCAGCAGTGGTTACGGGACAGGGAATGGCTACACCTTC.

This clone showed up just a few times. The genes are TRBV7-8 and TRBJ2-1, with 9 bases fitting TRBD2. CDR1 SGHVS and CDR2 FQNEAQ come from the germline V gene. The ends lost 5 bases at V and 4 bases at J; junction bases unmatched: 3. The CDR3 has 14 amino acids. The CDR3 region is CASSQTSGYNEQFF. The CDR3 DNA follows: TGTGCCAGCAGCCAGACTAGCGGTTACAATGAGCAGTTCTTC. Filled out from reference TRBV7-8 and TRBJ2-1, the complete variable domain reads GAGVSQSPRYKVAKRGQDVALRCDPISGHVSLFWYQQALGQGPEFLTYFQNEAQLDKSGLPSDRFFAERPEGSVSTLKIQRTQQEDSAVYLCASSQTSGYNEQFFGPGTRLTVL.

The chain links TRBV10-3 to TRBJ2-2; D is perhaps TRBD2 (5 bases). The CDR3 consists of 15 residues. Germline CDR1 is ENHRY and CDR2 is SYGVKD. Trimming took off 5 bases at V and 8 bases at J, with 18 bases between the two ends. The CDR3 region is CAISPRRGADGELFF. The CDR3 bases are TGTGCCATCAGTCCTCGCCGGGGAGCAGATGGGGAGCTGTTTTTT.

The chain uses TRBV2 and TRBJ2-1; the D gene is possibly TRBD1 (6 bases). The V end was cut by 5 bases, the J end by 8 bases, with 16 bases between. In germline, CDR1 is SNHLY, CDR2 FYNNEI. This CDR3 contains 14 residues. For the CDR3, the DNA is TGTGCCAGCAGTAAGAGGGGGTTAATCCATGAGCAGTTCTTC. Amino acid sequence: CASSKRGLIHEQFF.

This clone came up a few times. This chain links TRBV2 with TRBJ2-1; 15 bases fit TRBD2. Unmatched junction bases numbered 14, after V lost 7 bases and J lost 1 base. Germline loops: CDR1 SNHLY, CDR2 FYNNEI. The CDR3 contains 20 residues. The CDR3 sequence: CASNDPARTSGGASYNEQFF. DNA for the CDR3: TGTGCCAGCAACGACCCCGCCAGGACTAGCGGGGGGGCGTCCTACAATGAGCAGTTCTTC.

V and J are TRBV4-1 and TRBJ2-3, with D maybe TRBD2 (6 bases). The CDR3 has 16 residues. Germline values: CDR1 MGHRA, CDR2 YSYEKL. V lost 4 bases and J 0 bases, leaving 14 bases between the germline ends. The CDR3 loop is CASSRGAGLSTDTQYF. The CDR3, as DNA: TGCGCCAGCAGCCGCGGGGCGGGACTTAGCACAGATACGCAGTATTTT.